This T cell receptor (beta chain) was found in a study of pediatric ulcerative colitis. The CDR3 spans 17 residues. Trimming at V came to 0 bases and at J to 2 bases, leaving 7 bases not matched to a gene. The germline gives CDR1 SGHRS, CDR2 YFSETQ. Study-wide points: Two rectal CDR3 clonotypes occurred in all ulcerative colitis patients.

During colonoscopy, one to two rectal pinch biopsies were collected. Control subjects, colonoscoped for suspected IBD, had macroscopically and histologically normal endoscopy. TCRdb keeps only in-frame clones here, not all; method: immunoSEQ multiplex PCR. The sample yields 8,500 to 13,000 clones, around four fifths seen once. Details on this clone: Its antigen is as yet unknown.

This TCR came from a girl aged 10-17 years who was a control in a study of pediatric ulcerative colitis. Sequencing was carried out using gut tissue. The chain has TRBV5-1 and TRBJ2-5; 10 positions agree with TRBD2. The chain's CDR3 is CASSLDSSGRGQETQYF. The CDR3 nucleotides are TGCGCCAGCAGCTTGGACTCCAGCGGGAGGGGTCAAGAGACCCAGTACTTC.